Here is one T cell receptor (beta chain) with its context. As yet, its antigen is unknown. The PCR employed 60 Vbeta primers together with 13 Jbeta primers. Generated by immunoSEQ multiplex PCR, the TCRdb table keeps only in-frame clones and is missing some. Found here are approximately 150,000 clones, 70% to 85% of them singletons; the top ten hold 3% to 4%. These data come from a study of cytomegalovirus exposure and HLA in healthy donors. Study background: An analysis done earlier identified 100 million to 140 million unique TCR beta sequences from about 179 million T cells.

Study conclusions and caveats: The study found most TCR sequences rare, yet found some public TCRs in many donors. Earlier analysis looked at TCR beta V segments, and most were productive about 87% or about 30% of the time.

The CDR3 is made up of 15 amino acids. Germline CDR1 is WSHSY and CDR2 is SAAADI. V shed 6 bases and J 1 base; nucleotides not matched to a gene: 3. The sequence came from a male donor in good health and CMV-seronegative. The sequenced sample consisted of PBMCs. The gene calls are TRBV10-2 and TRBJ2-3; 11 bases align to TRBD2. CDR3 nucleotides: TGCGCCAGCAGATCGGGACTAGCGGGCACAGATACGCAGTATTTT. Encoded protein: CASRSGLAGTDTQYF.